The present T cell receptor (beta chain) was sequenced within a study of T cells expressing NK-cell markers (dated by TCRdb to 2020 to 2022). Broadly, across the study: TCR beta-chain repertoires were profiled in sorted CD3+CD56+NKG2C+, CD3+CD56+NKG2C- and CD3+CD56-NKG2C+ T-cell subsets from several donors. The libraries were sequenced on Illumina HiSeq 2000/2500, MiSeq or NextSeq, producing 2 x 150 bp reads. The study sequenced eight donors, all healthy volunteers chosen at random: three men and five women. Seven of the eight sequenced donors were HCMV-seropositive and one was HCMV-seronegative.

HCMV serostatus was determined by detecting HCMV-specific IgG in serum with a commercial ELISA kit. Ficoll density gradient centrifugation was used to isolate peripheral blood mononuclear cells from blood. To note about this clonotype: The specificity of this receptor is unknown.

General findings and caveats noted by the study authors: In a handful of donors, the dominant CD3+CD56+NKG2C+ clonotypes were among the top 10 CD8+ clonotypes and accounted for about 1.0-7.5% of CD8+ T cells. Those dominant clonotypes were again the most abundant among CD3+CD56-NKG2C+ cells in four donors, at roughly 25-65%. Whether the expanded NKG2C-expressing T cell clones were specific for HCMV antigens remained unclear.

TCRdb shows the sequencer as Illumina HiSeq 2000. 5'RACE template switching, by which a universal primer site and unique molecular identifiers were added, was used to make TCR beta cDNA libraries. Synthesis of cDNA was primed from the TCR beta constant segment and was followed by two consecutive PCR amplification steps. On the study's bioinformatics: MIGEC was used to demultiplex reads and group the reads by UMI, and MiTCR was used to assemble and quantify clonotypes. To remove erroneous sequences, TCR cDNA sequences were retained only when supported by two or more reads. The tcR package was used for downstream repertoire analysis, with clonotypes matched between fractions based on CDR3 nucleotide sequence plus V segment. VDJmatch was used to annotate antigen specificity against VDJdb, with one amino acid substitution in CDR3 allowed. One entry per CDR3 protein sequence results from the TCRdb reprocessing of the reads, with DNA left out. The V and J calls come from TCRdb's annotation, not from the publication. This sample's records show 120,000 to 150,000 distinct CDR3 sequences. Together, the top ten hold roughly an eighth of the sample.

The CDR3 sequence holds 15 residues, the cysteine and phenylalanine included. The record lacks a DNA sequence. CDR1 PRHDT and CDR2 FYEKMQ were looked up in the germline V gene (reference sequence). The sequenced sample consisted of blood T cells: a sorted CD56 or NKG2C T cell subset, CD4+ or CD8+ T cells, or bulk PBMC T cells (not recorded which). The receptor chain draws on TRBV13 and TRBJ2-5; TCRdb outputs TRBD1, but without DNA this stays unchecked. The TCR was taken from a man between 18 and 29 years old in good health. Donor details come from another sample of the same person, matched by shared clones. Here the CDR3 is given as CASSLLTGGQETQYF. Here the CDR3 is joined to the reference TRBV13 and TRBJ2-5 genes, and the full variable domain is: AAGVIQSPRHLIKEKRETATLKCYPIPRHDTVYWYQQGPGQDPQFLISFYEKMQSDKGSIPDRFSAQQFSDYHSELNMSSLELGDSALYFCASSLLTGGQETQYFGPGTRLLVL.